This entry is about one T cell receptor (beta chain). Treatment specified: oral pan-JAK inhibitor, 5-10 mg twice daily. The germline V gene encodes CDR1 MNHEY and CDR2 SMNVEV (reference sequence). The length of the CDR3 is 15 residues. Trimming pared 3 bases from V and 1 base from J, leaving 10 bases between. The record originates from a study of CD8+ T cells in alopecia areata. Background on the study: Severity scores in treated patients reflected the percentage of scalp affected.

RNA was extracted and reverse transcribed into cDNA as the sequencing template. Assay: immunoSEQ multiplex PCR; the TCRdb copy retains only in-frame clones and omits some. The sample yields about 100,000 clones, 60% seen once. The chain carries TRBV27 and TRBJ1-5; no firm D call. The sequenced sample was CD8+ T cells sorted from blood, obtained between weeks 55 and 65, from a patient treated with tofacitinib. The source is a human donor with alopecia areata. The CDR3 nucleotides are TGTGCCAGCAGTTTGATGGGAAGGAGCAATCAGCCCCAGCATTTT. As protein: CASSLMGRSNQPQHF.